These 29 T cell receptor beta chains originate from one sample sequenced in a study of T cells in Graves' hyperthyroidism and ophthalmopathy (dated by TCRdb to the late 2010s). Receptor libraries were prepared by multiplex PCR. Sequenced using an Illumina HiSeq 2000. The TCR beta CDR3 regions were amplified from the RNA transcripts. The first round of RT-PCR for the TCR CDR3 was performed with the HTBI primer set and the Qiagen OneStep RT-PCR kit. TCRdb reran the public reads through fastp at Q25 and MiXCR, keeping productive beta chains. A single entry per CDR3 protein holds the most common genes and DNA from its merged rows. The sample records about 560,000 distinct CDR3 sequences, 16% of which are singletons. The top ten clones comprise about 20% of the sample. Specimen: blood. The receptors here all came from a woman aged 18-29 years with Graves' hyperthyroidism.

V is TRBV27 and J is TRBJ2-4; 7 nucleotides align to TRBD1. Looked up from germline, CDR1 is MNHEY and CDR2 is SMNVEV (reference sequence). J lost 2 bases, V lost 5 bases, and 3 bases had no gene match. The CDR3 has 14 amino acids. This chain's CDR3 is CASSQQGTKNIQYF. The CDR3 region has the DNA TGTGCCAGCAGTCAACAGGGGACCAAAAACATTCAGTACTTC.

The chain joins TRBV9 to TRBJ2-1, with D possibly being TRBD2 (6 bases). The CDR3 has 13 residues. V gave up 0 bases and J gave up 7 bases, with 8 bases separating them. CDR1 is SGDLS, CDR2 YYNGEE, per germline. The CDR3, as DNA: TGTGCCAGCAGCGTAGCGGGGAGGAATGAGCAGTTCTTC. Translated: CASSVAGRNEQFF.

The chain is built from TRBV12-3 or TRBV12-4 and TRBJ2-5, with D maybe TRBD2 (5 bases). Trimming cost V 3 bases and J 7 bases, with 9 bases left between them. CDR3 size: 12 residues. CDR3 region: CASSFSEGTQYF. CDR3 coding DNA: TGTGCCAGCAGTTTCTCTGAGGGGACCCAGTACTTC.

The table lists this clonotype with many counts. This sequence joins TRBV24-1 and TRBJ2-1; 10 bases fit TRBD1. Trimming removed 4 bases from V and 1 base from J; junction bases left unmatched: 6. Germline V gene sequence: CDR1 KGHDR, CDR2 SFDVKD. This CDR3 is built from 17 residues. The CDR3 here is CATSESGQGNSYNEQFF. The DNA of the CDR3 is TGTGCCACCAGTGAATCGGGACAGGGGAATTCCTACAATGAGCAGTTCTTC.

This clonotype was seen a few times. At one end, the junction sequence differs from germline, possibly due to a read error. The chain joins TRBV2 to TRBJ2-1; no firm D call. The germline gives CDR1 SNHLY, CDR2 FYNNEI. The CDR3 runs to 11 residues. CDR3 DNA: TGCGGCGTTGGCTCCTACAATGAGCAGTTCTTC. Translated: CGVGSYNEQFF.

This clonotype has a count of ten or more. The chain uses TRBV11-2 and TRBJ1-2, with D possibly being TRBD1 (5 bases). The V gene lost 6 bases and the J gene lost 6 bases, with 14 bases spanning the gap. The V gene's germline CDR1 is SGHAT and CDR2 FQNNGV. CDR3 length: 13 residues. The CDR3 nucleotides read TGTGCCAGCAGACAGATGTCCAGGGATGGCTACACCTTC. This sequence encodes CASRQMSRDGYTF.

This clonotype was detected a few times. The CDR3 region is CASSDSSGANTEAFF. The CDR3 DNA reads TGTGCCAGCAGTGACTCGAGTGGTGCGAACACTGAAGCTTTCTTT. This chain uses TRBV6-4 with TRBJ1-1; no reliable D call. Germline loops: CDR1 MRHNA, CDR2 SNTAGT. This CDR3 spans 15 amino acids. Trimming took off 0 bases at V and 1 base at J, with 9 bases between the two ends.

This sequence joins TRBV9 and TRBJ2-7, with D perhaps TRBD1 (6 bases). Trimming took off 3 bases at V and 2 bases at J, with 15 bases between the two ends. The CDR3 extends over 15 amino acids. Looked up from germline, CDR1 is SGDLS and CDR2 is YYNGEE. The CDR3: CASSEGHRPTYEQYF. The CDR3 DNA reads TGTGCCAGCAGCGAGGGACACAGACCAACCTACGAGCAGTACTTC. Together with reference TRBV9 and TRBJ2-7, the CDR3 gives the full variable domain: DSGVTQTPKHLITATGQRVTLRCSPRSGDLSVYWYQQSLDQGLQFLIQYYNGEERAKGNILERFSAQQFPDLHSELNLSSLELGDSALYFCASSEGHRPTYEQYFGPGTRLTVT.

This clonotype was detected once. This sequence joins TRBV19 and TRBJ1-5, with TRBD1 as a possible D gene (5 bases). The CDR3 totals 16 residues. CDR1 LNHDA and CDR2 SQIVND come from the germline V gene (reference sequence). V lost 5 bases, J lost 7 bases, and 21 bases lay in between. The CDR3 nucleotides are TGTGCCAGTAGTCCACGTTGGAGGGACGTCCGGCAGCCCCAGCATTTT. Translation: CASSPRWRDVRQPQHF.

This clonotype appeared many times. V and J are TRBV6-1 and TRBJ1-6; D call uncertain. The CDR3 contains 16 residues. The germline V gene has CDR1 MNHNS and CDR2 SASEGT. The germline V and J ends were trimmed by 5 bases and 10 bases, with 21 bases remaining between them. The CDR3 DNA follows: TGTGCCAGCAGTTACGAGCATGGGTCGGTGGCGTCACCCCTCCACTTT. It codes for CASSYEHGSVASPLHF.

Concerning this clonotype itself: A much larger clone differs from this one at a single base, so this may be a read error. The V gene is TRBV7-2, the J gene TRBJ1-2; weak D call: TRBD1 (5 bases). The CDR3 totals 16 residues. The V gene's germline CDR1 is SGHTA and CDR2 FQGNSA. Trimming removed 4 bases at V and 4 bases at J, with 19 bases between. As DNA, the CDR3 is TGTACCAGCAGCTCCGGGACCAGGGTAGTGGGCTATGGCTACACCTTC. As protein: CTSSSGTRVVGYGYTF.

This clonotype was found a few times. The CDR3 bases are TGTGCCAGCAGCCAATTTAATAGCAATCAGCCCCAGCATTTT. Amino acids: CASSQFNSNQPQHF. The chain links TRBV6-2 or TRBV6-3 to TRBJ1-5; D remains unclear. The CDR3 is made up of 14 amino acids. CDR1 is MNHEY and CDR2 is SVGEGT in the germline V gene. Between the trimmed V and J ends, which lost 6 bases and 0 bases, there was a span of 9 bases.

This clonotype has at least ten counts. The J gene is TRBJ1-1, the V gene TRBV3-1; no firm D call. This CDR3 contains 14 residues. Looked up from germline, CDR1 is LGHDT and CDR2 is YNNKEL (reference sequence). V lost 4 bases and J 1 base, leaving 10 bases between the germline ends. The CDR3 nucleotides are TGTGCCAGCAGCCTCCCGGGAACGAACACTGAAGCTTTCTTT. This sequence encodes CASSLPGTNTEAFF.

This clonotype was detected a few times. The chain combines TRBV29-1 with TRBJ1-1; 9 nucleotides align to TRBD1. Per germline, CDR1 SQVTM and CDR2 ANQGSEA. V was pared by 3 bases and J by 5 bases, with 1 base of the junction left unmatched. This CDR3 contains 12 residues. The CDR3 DNA reads as TGCAGCGTTGAGACAGGGGGGACTGAAGCTTTCTTT. Protein product: CSVETGGTEAFF.

In its sample, this clonotype was seen many times. CDR3 sequence (DNA): TGCAGTGCTAGGGAGGGCAGCGACCTGGGAGCTTTCTTT. Its translation: CSAREGSDLGAFF. This rearrangement joins TRBV20-1 to TRBJ1-1; D remains ambiguous. The V gene lost 3 bases and the J gene lost 10 bases, with 18 bases spanning the gap. CDR3 length equals 13 residues. Germline values: CDR1 DFQATT, CDR2 SNEGSKA (reference sequence).

This clonotype has a count of ten or more. The V and J genes are TRBV20-1 and TRBJ2-7, with D unclear. Germline-derived CDR1 and CDR2 are DFQATT and SNEGSKA (reference sequence). The CDR3 runs to 15 residues. The V gene lost 4 bases and the J gene lost 2 bases, with 18 bases spanning the gap. CDR3 bases: TGCAGTGCTATAAGTTCGGGCAGGTTCCCCTACGAGCAGTACTTC. It translates to CSAISSGRFPYEQYF.

This clonotype was detected only a few times. The V and J genes are TRBV19 and TRBJ2-7; 12 bases are shared with TRBD2. In germline, CDR1 is LNHDA, CDR2 SQIVND (reference sequence). The trim removed 4 bases at V and 4 bases at J, leaving 5 bases unmatched. The length of the CDR3 is 15 residues. The CDR3 bases are TGTGCCAGTAGTACGTGGACTAGCGGGAAGTACGAGCAGTACTTC. Translating it yields CASSTWTSGKYEQYF.

The chain recombines TRBV19 with TRBJ1-5; no clear D gene. The V gene lost 3 bases and the J gene lost 1 base, with 10 bases spanning the gap. This CDR3 has 15 amino acids. In germline, CDR1 is LNHDA, CDR2 SQIVND (reference sequence). CDR3 loop: CASSIRGGSNQPQHF. The DNA for the CDR3 is TGTGCCAGTAGTATTCGAGGCGGCAGCAATCAGCCCCAGCATTTT.

There are a few counts of this clonotype. The genes are TRBV6-1 and TRBJ1-4; the D is unclear. Trimming removed 4 bases from V and 2 bases from J, with 5 bases in between. There are 13 residues in the CDR3. Germline CDR1 and CDR2: MNHNS and SASEGT. The CDR3 reads CASSGTTNEKLFF. CDR3 coding DNA: TGTGCCAGCAGTGGTACCACTAATGAAAAACTGTTTTTT.

This clonotype came up a few times. The CDR3 DNA is TGTGCCAGCAGCTCGGACAGGCCCTCTGGGGCCAACGTCCTGACTTTC. This translates into CASSSDRPSGANVLTF. The rearrangement joins TRBV27 to TRBJ2-6; TRBD1 agrees at 7 bases. Losses at the gene ends were 6 bases for V and 0 bases for J; bases not matched to a gene: 5. CDR1 and CDR2 (germline): MNHEY, SMNVEV (reference sequence). The CDR3 length is 16 residues.

There are many counts of this clonotype. The chain recombines TRBV6-1 with TRBJ1-6; TRBD1 aligns across 9 bases. V lost 4 bases to trimming and J lost 6 bases; unmatched junction nucleotides: 1. Germline-derived CDR1 and CDR2 are MNHNS and SASEGT. CDR3 size: 14 residues. The CDR3 DNA sequence: TGTGCCAGCAGTGGGGGACAGGGTAATTCACCCCTCCACTTT. This translates into CASSGGQGNSPLHF.

V is TRBV7-9 and J is TRBJ1-1, with a possible D match to TRBD1 (5 bases). This CDR3 is 16 amino acids long. V was clipped by 2 bases and J by 5 bases, with 18 bases between them. Looked up from germline, CDR1 is SEHNR and CDR2 is FQNEAQ (reference sequence). The CDR3 reads CASSLWGGITGTEAFF. CDR3 sequence (DNA): TGTGCCAGCAGCTTATGGGGGGGGATCACGGGAACTGAAGCTTTCTTT.

This clonotype was observed a handful of times. The V gene is TRBV29-1, the J gene TRBJ2-1; no clear D. The CDR3 is 13 amino acids. Per germline, CDR1 SQVTM and CDR2 ANQGSEA. Between the trimmed V and J ends, which lost 2 bases and 6 bases, there was a span of 11 bases. CDR3 loop: CSVEPTVGNEQFF. The CDR3 DNA follows: TGCAGCGTTGAACCCACAGTCGGCAATGAGCAGTTCTTC.

V and J are TRBV6-6 and TRBJ2-7; TRBD1 might be the D (5 bases). Germline CDR1 is MNHNY and CDR2 is SVGAGI (reference sequence). V was cut by 0 bases and J by 4 bases, with 10 bases left in between. CDR3 length: 14 amino acids. CDR3 protein: CASSYSWGEYEQYF. The CDR3 DNA reads TGTGCCAGCAGTTACTCGTGGGGCGAGTACGAGCAGTACTTC.

This chain links TRBV5-6 with TRBJ1-1, with a weak D call TRBD1 (6 bases). Trimming stripped 0 bases from V and 4 bases from J, with 13 bases between. Germline CDR1 SGHDT, CDR2 YYEEEE. The CDR3 totals 15 residues. In DNA form, the CDR3 reads TGTGCCAGCAGCTTGGACGGGGGCTATGGCACTGAAGCTTTCTTT. This encodes CASSLDGGYGTEAFF.

At least ten counts were recorded for this clonotype. The J gene is TRBJ1-2, the V gene TRBV7-9, with a tentative D call TRBD1 (6 bases). Looked up from germline, CDR1 is SEHNR and CDR2 is FQNEAQ (reference sequence). The CDR3 runs to 13 residues. Trimming pared 6 bases from V and 4 bases from J, leaving 12 bases between. The CDR3 DNA follows: TGTGCCAGCAGAGAAAAGGACAGCTATGGCTACACCTTC. Its translation: CASREKDSYGYTF.

The table lists this clonotype with many counts. The V call is TRBV6-5, the J call TRBJ1-5; no reliable D call. CDR1 is MNHEY, CDR2 SVGAGI, per germline. CDR3 length equals 13 residues. The germline V and J ends were trimmed by 2 bases and 6 bases, with 8 bases remaining between them. The CDR3 sequence is CASSYKSSQPQHF. The DNA for the CDR3 is TGTGCCAGCAGTTACAAGTCCAGTCAGCCCCAGCATTTT.

This clonotype was seen a few times. This chain connects TRBV20-1 to TRBJ1-1; the D is unclear. CDR1 and CDR2 from the germline V gene are DFQATT and SNEGSKA (reference sequence). The CDR3 consists of 11 residues. The CDR3 region has the DNA TGCAGCGCCGAGATTGCCACTGAAGCTTTCTTT. Translating it yields CSAEIATEAFF.

Many counts were recorded for this clonotype. The gene calls are TRBV3-1 and TRBJ2-7, with unresolved D. The CDR3 runs 15 residues. The germline CDR1 and CDR2 sequences are LGHDT and YNNKEL (reference sequence). Trimming removed 5 bases at V and 0 bases at J, with 14 bases between. DNA of the CDR3: TGTGCCAGCAGCTACCTCATGGGCAGCTCCTACGAGCAGTACTTC. This codes for CASSYLMGSSYEQYF.